The 20 T cell receptor beta chains below come from one sample, sequenced in a study of radiation and T cells in renal cell carcinoma. Assay: immunoSEQ multiplex PCR; the TCRdb copy retains only in-frame clones and omits some. The table lists about 150,000 clones, approximately 86% of them singletons. As to time point: blood 4 weeks post-SBRT, at nephrectomy. Treatment: 15 Gy SBRT to primary tumor, nephrectomy 4 weeks later. The source material was blood, sampled from a patient whose treatment included radiotherapy and nephrectomy. These receptors originate from a woman between 45 and 65 years old with renal cell carcinoma.

This clone appeared a few times. This CDR3 is CASNIRRRGEDSGNTIYF. In nucleotides, the CDR3 is TGTGCCAGCAATATAAGGAGGCGAGGGGAGGACTCCGGAAACACCATATATTTT. This chain connects TRBV7-3 to TRBJ1-3; D is perhaps TRBD1 (5 bases). The germline V gene has CDR1 SGHTA and CDR2 FQGTGA. The CDR3 covers 18 residues. Trimming shortened V by 7 bases and J by 4 bases, and 26 bases separated the two germline ends.

The J gene is TRBJ2-7, the V gene TRBV5-6; 10 bases align to TRBD1. V lost 4 bases to trimming and J lost 6 bases; unmatched junction nucleotides: 7. Germline V CDR1 and CDR2: SGHDT, YYEEEE. This CDR3 comprises 14 residues. The CDR3 DNA follows: TGTGCCAGCAGCGGGGACAGGGGATATTCCGAGCAGTACTTC. It is translated as CASSGDRGYSEQYF. The full variable domain, with the rest looked up from reference TRBV5-6 and TRBJ2-7, is DAGVTQSPTHLIKTRGQQVTLRCSPKSGHDTVSWYQQALGQGPQFIFQYYEEEERQRGNFPDRFSGHQFPNYSSELNVNALLLGDSALYLCASSGDRGYSEQYFGPGTRLTVT.

The rearrangement links TRBV4-1 to TRBJ1-2; weak D call: TRBD1 (5 bases). Germline assignment: CDR1 MGHRA and CDR2 YSYEKL. V was cut by 1 base and J by 2 bases, with 8 bases left in between. CDR3 length: 14 amino acids. The DNA for the CDR3 is TGCGCCAGCAGCCAAGGACAGCTAAACTATGGCTACACCTTC. Amino acids: CASSQGQLNYGYTF.

This CDR3 reads CASSYQGLAGAGHNEQFF. The CDR3 region has the DNA TGCGCCAGCAGCTATCAGGGACTAGCGGGGGCTGGGCACAATGAGCAGTTCTTC. The rearrangement links TRBV5-1 to TRBJ2-1, with 14 bases lining up with TRBD2. V was clipped by 3 bases and J by 5 bases; unmatched bases: 10. CDR3 size: 18 residues. Germline lookup yields CDR1 SGHRS and CDR2 YFSETQ.

The chain is built from TRBV7-3 and TRBJ2-2, with D uncertain. V was pared by 0 bases and J by 6 bases, with 5 bases between. The CDR3 is made up of 13 amino acids. Germline assignment: CDR1 SGHTA and CDR2 FQGTGA. CDR3 DNA: TGTGCCAGCAGCTTAACCCTATCCGGGGAGCTGTTTTTT. It yields the protein CASSLTLSGELFF. Together with reference TRBV7-3 and TRBJ2-2, the CDR3 gives the full variable domain: GAGVSQTPSNKVTEKGKYVELRCDPISGHTALYWYRQSLGQGPEFLIYFQGTGAADDSGLPNDRFFAVRPEGSVSTLKIQRTERGDSAVYLCASSLTLSGELFFGEGSRLTVL.

This clone was observed a handful of times. This chain links TRBV16 with TRBJ2-5, with D possibly being TRBD1 (8 bases). CDR3 size: 16 residues. V lost 1 base and J 5 bases, leaving 17 bases between the germline ends. Germline V CDR1 and CDR2: KGHSY, FQNENV. CDR3 residues: CASSQFTGQGGETQYF. CDR3 nucleotides: TGTGCCAGCAGCCAATTCACAGGACAGGGAGGGGAGACCCAGTACTTC.

The chain employs TRBV5-1 and TRBJ1-1; 7 nucleotides line up with TRBD1. This CDR3 spans 15 amino acids. Germline assignment: CDR1 SGHRS and CDR2 YFSETQ. The V and J ends lost 5 bases and 4 bases, in that order; junction bases with no gene match: 11. CDR3 sequence (DNA): TGCGCCAGCAGATTAACCCAAGGGACAGCCACTGAAGCTTTCTTT. Residues: CASRLTQGTATEAFF.

This clone showed up just once. This rearrangement joins TRBV9 to TRBJ2-7; 9 bases map to TRBD2. Germline CDR1 SGDLS, CDR2 YYNGEE. CDR3 size: 15 residues. The V gene end was trimmed by 0 bases and the J gene end by 6 bases; junction bases not matched to a gene: 7. CDR3 DNA: TGTGCCAGCAGCGTAGGGGCTAGCGGGGACGGCGAGCAGTACTTC. The encoded protein is CASSVGASGDGEQYF.

CDR3 DNA sequence: TGTGCCAGCAGGCCCGGGGACCGGGACTACGAGCAGTACTTC. It encodes CASRPGDRDYEQYF. The chain recombines TRBV28 with TRBJ2-7, with D perhaps being TRBD1 or TRBD2 (5 bases each). The CDR3 consists of 14 residues. V lost 6 bases, J lost 3 bases, and 15 bases lay in between. Germline V lookup: CDR1 MDHEN, CDR2 SYDVKM.

In its sample, this clone was seen once. The chain links TRBV5-4 to TRBJ2-7, with 12 bases that match TRBD2. Germline V gene sequence: CDR1 SGHNT, CDR2 YYREEE (reference sequence). The CDR3 extends over 16 amino acids. V lost 9 bases, J lost 5 bases, and 15 bases stayed unmatched. CDR3 sequence (DNA): TGTGCCACTAACAGAGAAGGGACTAGCGGGCCGGACGAGCAGTACTTC. Amino acids: CATNREGTSGPDEQYF. Full variable domain (rest looked up from reference TRBV5-4 and TRBJ2-7): ETGVTQSPTHLIKTRGQQVTLRCSSQSGHNTVSWYQQALGQGPQFIFQYYREEENGRGNFPPRFSGLQFPNYSSELNVNALELDDSALYLCATNREGTSGPDEQYFGPGTRLTVT.

The chain combines TRBV4-3 with TRBJ1-1, with TRBD1 matching 11 bases. V gave up 0 bases and J gave up 6 bases; unmatched junction bases: 6. The CDR3 runs to 16 residues. Germline CDR1 and CDR2: LGHNA and YSLEER. The CDR3 loop reads CASSQDADRGPSEAFF. CDR3 nucleotide sequence: TGCGCCAGCAGCCAAGACGCGGACAGGGGGCCATCTGAAGCTTTCTTT.

The V call is TRBV28, the J call TRBJ2-2, with TRBD2 identical over 14 bases. The CDR3 consists of 15 residues. Germline-derived CDR1 and CDR2 are MDHEN and SYDVKM. V gave up 8 bases and J gave up 2 bases; unmatched junction bases: 1. Written as DNA, the CDR3 is TGTGCCAGCGGGACTAGCGGGGGTAACACCGGGGAGCTGTTTTTT. It specifies CASGTSGGNTGELFF. The variable domain in full, completed from reference TRBV28 and TRBJ2-2, reads DVKVTQSSRYLVKRTGEKVFLECVQDMDHENMFWYRQDPGLGLRLIYFSYDVKMKEKGDIPEGYSVSREKKERFSLILESASTNQTSMYLCASGTSGGNTGELFFGEGSRLTVL.

The chain couples TRBV29-1 to TRBJ2-7; D remains unclear. This CDR3 comprises 11 residues. Trimming took off 3 bases at V and 2 bases at J, with 5 bases between the two ends. Germline CDR1 reads SQVTM; CDR2 reads ANQGSEA. CDR3 coding DNA: TGCAGCGTTGAGTCAGCCTACGAGCAGTACTTC. This sequence encodes CSVESAYEQYF.

This chain joins TRBV7-2 and TRBJ2-3; 8 bases fit TRBD2. There are 14 residues in the CDR3. Germline loops: CDR1 SGHTA, CDR2 FQGNSA. Unmatched junction bases numbered 3, after V lost 1 base and J lost 6 bases. This chain's CDR3 is CASSLGTSPDTQYF. In nucleotides, the CDR3 is TGTGCCAGCAGCTTAGGGACTAGCCCCGATACGCAGTATTTT.

V gene TRBV27 combines with J gene TRBJ2-3; the D gene is possibly TRBD2 (5 bases). This CDR3 has 16 amino acids. The V gene's germline CDR1 is MNHEY and CDR2 SMNVEV (reference sequence). Trimming shortened V by 1 base and J by 8 bases, and 19 bases separated the two germline ends. The CDR3 spells CASSLWASQTSGTQYF. The CDR3 region has the DNA TGTGCCAGCAGTTTATGGGCTAGCCAAACGTCGGGTACGCAGTATTTT.

This clone appeared once. The V gene is TRBV23-1, the J gene TRBJ1-3; D is possibly TRBD1 (5 bases). TRBV23-1 carries the ORF label, with uncertain function. CDR3 length: 18 amino acids. Trimming left V 3 bases short and J 0 bases short, with 18 bases between. The CDR3 loop reads CASSHPRGDRSSGNTIYF. The CDR3 DNA reads as TGCGCCAGCAGTCACCCGAGGGGCGACAGAAGCTCTGGAAACACCATATATTTT.

This CDR3 is CASRFRARAETQYF. In DNA form, the CDR3 reads TGTGCCAGCAGATTCCGGGCCCGAGCAGAGACCCAGTACTTC. The chain joins TRBV7-8 to TRBJ2-5; D unclear. Germline V lookup: CDR1 SGHVS, CDR2 FQNEAQ. V was shortened by 6 bases and J by 4 bases, with 15 bases between the two germline ends. The CDR3 length is 14 residues.

This sequence joins TRBV15 and TRBJ2-3; D is perhaps TRBD1 (5 bases). CDR3 length: 15 residues. The germline V gene has CDR1 LNHNV and CDR2 YYDKDF (reference sequence). V lost 0 bases, J lost 0 bases, and 7 bases lay in between. The CDR3 DNA reads as TGTGCCACCAGCAGAGATGGGGCCAGCACAGATACGCAGTATTTT. Translated: CATSRDGASTDTQYF.

The rearrangement links TRBV4-3 to TRBJ1-4, with D perhaps matching TRBD1 (6 bases). The ends were cut back, 0 bases at V and 9 bases at J, with 14 bases in the middle. Germline CDR1 is LGHNA and CDR2 is YSLEER. CDR3 size: 15 residues. The CDR3 sequence: CASSQERGTLQKLFF. CDR3 coding DNA: TGCGCCAGCAGCCAAGAAAGGGGGACCTTGCAAAAACTGTTTTTT.

The gene calls are TRBV7-2 and TRBJ2-1; weak D call: TRBD1 (5 bases). The V gene's germline CDR1 is SGHTA and CDR2 FQGNSA. This CDR3 spans 12 amino acids. V was trimmed by 3 bases and J by 8 bases, leaving 8 bases between them. The CDR3 nucleotides are TGTGCCAGCAGCTTCAGGGTTGATGAGCAGTTCTTC. It translates to CASSFRVDEQFF.